A selection of T cell receptor beta chains follows, all from one sample in a study of blood T cells in healthy people across ages. TCRdb recomputed calls from the 5' RACE reads with MiXCR, one row per CDR3 protein. Of just under 550,000 distinct CDR3 sequences in the sample, around 24% were seen once. The data also belong to a second study, concerning T cells of mothers and their children.

Sequencing was done on a sample of blood. These receptors all stem from a boy between 10 and 17 years old in good health. CDR3s include the opening cysteine and the closing phenylalanine or tryptophan. The D gene is left open where the match is weak. Clone size is shown for a subset of rows, as once, few, many or a class of expanded clone.

J gene | D gene | CDR3 length | V gene | clone size | CDR3 DNA | CDR3 protein
TRBJ2-5 | NA | 16 | TRBV7-8 | few | TGTGCCAGCAGCTTAGCGCGGGCGGGAAGGCAAGAGACCCAGTACTTC | CASSLARAGRQETQYF
TRBJ2-5 | TRBD2 | 15 | TRBV19 | many | TGTGCCAGTAGCCGGGGACTAGCGGACCAAGAGACCCAGTACTTC | CASSRGLADQETQYF
TRBJ1-5 | TRBD1 | 17 | TRBV6-2/TRBV6-3 | few | TGTGCCAGCAGCTCGGGACAGGGCCTCTATAGCAATCAGCCCCAGCATTTT | CASSSGQGLYSNQPQHF
TRBJ2-5 | NA | 17 | TRBV6-2/TRBV6-3 | NA | TGTGCCAGCAGTTACTCGGCGGAGGGGGGGGACGAAGAGACCCAGTACTTC | CASSYSAEGGDEETQYF
TRBJ2-7 | NA | 12 | TRBV19 | NA | TGTGCCAGTAGCCAAGGAGCGCGCGAGCAGTACTTC | CASSQGAREQYF
TRBJ2-7 | TRBD2 | 16 | TRBV12-3/TRBV12-4 | NA | TGTGCCAGCAGCTCCGCTCAGCGGGGGCCTACCTACGAGCAGTACTTC | CASSSAQRGPTYEQYF
TRBJ2-7 | TRBD1 | 17 | TRBV11-2 | NA | TGTGCCAGCAGCCCGAGGACAGGGATTGCGTCTCTATACGAGCAGTACTTC | CASSPRTGIASLYEQYF
TRBJ2-7 | NA | 11 | TRBV29-1 | NA | TGCAGCGTTGATACGAGCGGAAGGGAGTACTTC | CSVDTSGREYF
TRBJ2-5 | TRBD1 | 13 | TRBV20-1 | many | TGCAGTGCTAGTAGGACAGGCAAAGAGACCCAGTACTTC | CSASRTGKETQYF
TRBJ2-4 | TRBD1 | 16 | TRBV7-2 | many | TGTGCCAGCAGCGCCTGGAGTCAGGGGGCGGGAAACATTCAGTACTTC | CASSAWSQGAGNIQYF
TRBJ2-7 | NA | 15 | TRBV29-1 | many | TGCAGCGTTGAAGGGGTGGGGGGTCGCTCCTACGAGCAGTACTTC | CSVEGVGGRSYEQYF
TRBJ1-2 | TRBD1 | 13 | TRBV7-3 | NA | TGTGCCAGCAGCTTAGACAGGGGTGGCGGCTACACCTTC | CASSLDRGGGYTF
TRBJ2-1 | NA | 12 | TRBV7-9 | few | TGTGCCAGCAGCTCCATATTAAATGAGCAGTTCTTC | CASSSILNEQFF
TRBJ1-2 | TRBD1 | 14 | TRBV11-2 | NA | TGTGCCAGCAGCTTCCAGACAGGGCGTTATGGCCACACCTTC | CASSFQTGRYGHTF
TRBJ2-4 | TRBD1 | 14 | TRBV5-1 | NA | TGCGCCAGCAGCTTCACAGGGGCACAAAACATTCAGTACTTC | CASSFTGAQNIQYF
TRBJ2-5 | NA | 14 | TRBV9 | few | TGTGCCAGCAGCGTTCAGGGAGCTCAAGAGACCCAGTACTTC | CASSVQGAQETQYF
TRBJ2-1 | NA | 13 | TRBV28 | NA | TGTGCCAGCAACCCGAGCTCCTACAATGAGCAGTTCTTC | CASNPSSYNEQFF
TRBJ1-1 | TRBD1 | 13 | TRBV19 | NA | TGTGCCAGTAGTCGAGGGGACAGCCTTGAAGCTTTCTTT | CASSRGDSLEAFF
TRBJ2-7 | NA | 14 | TRBV4-3 | NA | TGCGCCAGCAGCCAAGATGGAACATCGTACGAGCAGTACTTC | CASSQDGTSYEQYF
TRBJ2-3 | NA | 16 | TRBV7-2 | many | TGTGCCAGCGGCTCCCTCGCTCTAGCGAGGACAGATACGCAGTATTTT | CASGSLALARTDTQYF
TRBJ2-7 | TRBD2 | 17 | TRBV5-1 | NA | TGCGCCAGCAGCTTGTTACTAGCGGGGACCCAGCAAAGGGAGCAGTACTTC | CASSLLLAGTQQREQYF
TRBJ2-5 | NA | 12 | TRBV29-1 | many | TGCAGCGCCTACACGACACATGAGACCCAGTACTTC | CSAYTTHETQYF
TRBJ2-2 | TRBD1 | 16 | TRBV6-1 | few | TGTGCCAGCACAACAGGGGGAAGTATACACACCGGGGAGCTGTTTTTT | CASTTGGSIHTGELFF